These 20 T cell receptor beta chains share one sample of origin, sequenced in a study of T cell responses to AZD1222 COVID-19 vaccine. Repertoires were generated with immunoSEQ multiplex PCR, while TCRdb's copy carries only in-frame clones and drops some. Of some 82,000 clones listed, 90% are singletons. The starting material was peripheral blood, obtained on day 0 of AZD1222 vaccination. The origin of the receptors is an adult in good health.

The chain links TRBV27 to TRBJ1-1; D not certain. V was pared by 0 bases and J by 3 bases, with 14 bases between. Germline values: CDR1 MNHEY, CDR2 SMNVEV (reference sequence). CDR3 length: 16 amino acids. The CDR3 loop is CASSLSGYDKYTEAFF. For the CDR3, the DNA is TGTGCCAGCAGTTTATCGGGTTACGACAAGTACACTGAAGCTTTCTTT.

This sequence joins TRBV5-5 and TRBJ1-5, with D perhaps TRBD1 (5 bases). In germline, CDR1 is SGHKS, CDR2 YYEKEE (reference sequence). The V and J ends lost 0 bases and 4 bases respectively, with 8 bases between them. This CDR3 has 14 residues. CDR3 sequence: CASSLVGGNQPQHF. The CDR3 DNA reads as TGTGCCAGCAGCTTGGTGGGGGGGAATCAGCCCCAGCATTTT.

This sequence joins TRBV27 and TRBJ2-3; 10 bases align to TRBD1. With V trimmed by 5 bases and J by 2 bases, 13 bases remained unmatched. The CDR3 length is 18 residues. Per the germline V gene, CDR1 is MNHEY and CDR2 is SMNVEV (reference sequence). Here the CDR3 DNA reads TGTGCCAGCAGTGTAGGGGGGGGACAGGGGAAAGCCACAGATACGCAGTATTTT. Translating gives CASSVGGGQGKATDTQYF.

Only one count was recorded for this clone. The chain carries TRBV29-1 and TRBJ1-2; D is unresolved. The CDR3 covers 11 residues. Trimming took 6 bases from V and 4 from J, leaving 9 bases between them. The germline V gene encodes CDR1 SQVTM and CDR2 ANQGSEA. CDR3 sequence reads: CSVPTIYGYTF. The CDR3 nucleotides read TGCAGCGTCCCGACGATCTATGGCTACACCTTC. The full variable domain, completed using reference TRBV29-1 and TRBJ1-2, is SAVISQKPSRDICQRGTSLTIQCQVDSQVTMMFWYRQQPGQSLTLIATANQGSEATYESGFVIDKFPISRPNLTFSTLTVSNMSPEDSSIYLCSVPTIYGYTFGSGTRLTVV.

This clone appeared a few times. The DNA of the CDR3 is TGCGCCAGCAGTCCTAAAGTAGGTCAGCCCCAGCATTTT. Its protein is CASSPKVGQPQHF. The chain has TRBV10-1 and TRBJ1-5; D is undetermined. The V gene lost 5 bases and the J gene lost 6 bases, with 11 bases spanning the gap. The CDR3 has 13 amino acids. In germline, CDR1 is WNHNN, CDR2 SYGVQD (reference sequence).

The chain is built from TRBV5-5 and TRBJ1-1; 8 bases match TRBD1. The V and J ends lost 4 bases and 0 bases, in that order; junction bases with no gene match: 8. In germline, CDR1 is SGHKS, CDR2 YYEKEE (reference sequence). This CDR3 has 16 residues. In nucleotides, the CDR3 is TGTGCCAGCAGCATTCGGGACAGGTCATTGAACACTGAAGCTTTCTTT. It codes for CASSIRDRSLNTEAFF. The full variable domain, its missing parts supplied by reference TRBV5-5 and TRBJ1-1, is DAGVTQSPTHLIKTRGQQVTLRCSPISGHKSVSWYQQVLGQGPQFIFQYYEKEERGRGNFPDRFSARQFPNYSSELNVNALLLGDSALYLCASSIRDRSLNTEAFFGQGTRLTVV.

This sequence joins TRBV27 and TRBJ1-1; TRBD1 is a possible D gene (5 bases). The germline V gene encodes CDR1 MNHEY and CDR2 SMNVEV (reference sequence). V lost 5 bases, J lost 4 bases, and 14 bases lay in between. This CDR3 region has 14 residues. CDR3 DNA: TGTGCCAGCAGTCTACAGGCGTCGTCCACTGAAGCTTTCTTT. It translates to CASSLQASSTEAFF.

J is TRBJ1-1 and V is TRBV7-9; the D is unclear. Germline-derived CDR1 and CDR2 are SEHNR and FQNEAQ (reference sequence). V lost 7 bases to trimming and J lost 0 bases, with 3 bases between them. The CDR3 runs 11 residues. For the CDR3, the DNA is TGTGCCAGCATCCTGAACACTGAAGCTTTCTTT. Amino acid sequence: CASILNTEAFF.

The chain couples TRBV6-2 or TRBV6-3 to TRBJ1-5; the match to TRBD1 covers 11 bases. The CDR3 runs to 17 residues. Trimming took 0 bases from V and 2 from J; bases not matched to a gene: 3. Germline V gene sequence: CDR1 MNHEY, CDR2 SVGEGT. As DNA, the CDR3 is TGTGCCAGCAGTTACTCGAGGGGACAGGGGGGCAATCAGCCCCAGCATTTT. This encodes CASSYSRGQGGNQPQHF.

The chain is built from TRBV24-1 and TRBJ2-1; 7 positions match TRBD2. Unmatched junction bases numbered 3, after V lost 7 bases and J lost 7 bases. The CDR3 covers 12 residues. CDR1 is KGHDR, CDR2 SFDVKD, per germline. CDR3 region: CATREGGNEQFF. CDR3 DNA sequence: TGTGCCACCAGGGAGGGAGGGAATGAGCAGTTCTTC.

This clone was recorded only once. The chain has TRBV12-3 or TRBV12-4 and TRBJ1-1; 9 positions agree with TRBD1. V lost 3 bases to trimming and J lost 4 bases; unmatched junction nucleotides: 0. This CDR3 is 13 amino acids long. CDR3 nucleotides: TGTGCCAGCAGTTTGGGACAGGGCACTGAAGCTTTCTTT. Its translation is CASSLGQGTEAFF.

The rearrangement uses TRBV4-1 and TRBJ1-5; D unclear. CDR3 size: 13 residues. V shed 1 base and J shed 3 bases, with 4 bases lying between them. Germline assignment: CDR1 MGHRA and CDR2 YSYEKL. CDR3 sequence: CASSQVINQPQHF. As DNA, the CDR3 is TGCGCCAGCAGCCAAGTGATCAATCAGCCCCAGCATTTT.

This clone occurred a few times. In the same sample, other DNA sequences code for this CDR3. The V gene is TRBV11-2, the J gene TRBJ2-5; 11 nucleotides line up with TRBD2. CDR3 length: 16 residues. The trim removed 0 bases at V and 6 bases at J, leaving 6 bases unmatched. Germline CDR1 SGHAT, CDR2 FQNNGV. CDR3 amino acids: CASSLDIAGGQKTQYF. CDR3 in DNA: TGTGCCAGCAGCTTAGACATAGCGGGGGGGCAAAAGACCCAGTACTTC.

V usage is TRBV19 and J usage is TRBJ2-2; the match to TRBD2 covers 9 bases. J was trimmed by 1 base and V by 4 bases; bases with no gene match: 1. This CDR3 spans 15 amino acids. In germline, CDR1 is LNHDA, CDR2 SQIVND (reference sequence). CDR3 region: CASSKLAGNTGELFF. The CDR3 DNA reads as TGTGCCAGTAGTAAACTAGCGGGGAACACCGGGGAGCTGTTTTTT.

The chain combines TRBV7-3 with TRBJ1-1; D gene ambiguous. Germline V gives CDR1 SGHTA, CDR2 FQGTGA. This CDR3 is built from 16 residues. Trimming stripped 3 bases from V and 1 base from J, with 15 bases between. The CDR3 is CASSFISAVGNTEAFF. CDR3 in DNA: TGTGCCAGCAGCTTTATATCCGCGGTGGGGAACACTGAAGCTTTCTTT.

CDR3 bases: TGTGCCAGCAGTGGGCGCCGGAGTGAAAAACTGTTTTTT. Translation gives CASSGRRSEKLFF. The gene calls are TRBV2 and TRBJ1-4; D unresolved. The length of the CDR3 is 13 residues. V was clipped by 4 bases and J by 7 bases, with 10 bases between them. Germline V CDR1 and CDR2: SNHLY, FYNNEI.

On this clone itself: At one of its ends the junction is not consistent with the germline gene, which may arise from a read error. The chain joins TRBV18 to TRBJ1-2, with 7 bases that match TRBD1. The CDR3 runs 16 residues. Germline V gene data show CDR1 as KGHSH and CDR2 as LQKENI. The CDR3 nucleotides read TGTGCCAGCTCATCTTACACCGGGACAGCTAAATATGGCTACACCTTC. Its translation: CASSSYTGTAKYGYTF.

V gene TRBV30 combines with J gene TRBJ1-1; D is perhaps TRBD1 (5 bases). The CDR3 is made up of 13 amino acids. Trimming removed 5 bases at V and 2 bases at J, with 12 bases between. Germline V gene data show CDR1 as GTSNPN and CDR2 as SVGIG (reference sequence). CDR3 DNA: TGTGCCTGGGGGTTGGGGCCTAACACTGAAGCTTTCTTT. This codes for CAWGLGPNTEAFF.

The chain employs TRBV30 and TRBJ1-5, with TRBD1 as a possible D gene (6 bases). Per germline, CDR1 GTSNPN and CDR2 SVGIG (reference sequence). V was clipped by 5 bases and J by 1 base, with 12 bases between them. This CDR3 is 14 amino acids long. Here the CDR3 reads CAWGGGSSNQPQHF. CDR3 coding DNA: TGTGCCTGGGGGGGCGGCTCGAGCAATCAGCCCCAGCATTTT.

CDR3 nucleotide sequence: TGTGCCAGCGGGGACAAGGAGGCCTACGAGCAGTACTTC. It encodes CASGDKEAYEQYF. V and J are TRBV2 and TRBJ2-7; tentative D call: TRBD1 (6 bases). CDR1 SNHLY and CDR2 FYNNEI come from the germline V gene. Trimming cost V 8 bases and J 2 bases, with 13 bases left between them. There are 13 residues in the CDR3.